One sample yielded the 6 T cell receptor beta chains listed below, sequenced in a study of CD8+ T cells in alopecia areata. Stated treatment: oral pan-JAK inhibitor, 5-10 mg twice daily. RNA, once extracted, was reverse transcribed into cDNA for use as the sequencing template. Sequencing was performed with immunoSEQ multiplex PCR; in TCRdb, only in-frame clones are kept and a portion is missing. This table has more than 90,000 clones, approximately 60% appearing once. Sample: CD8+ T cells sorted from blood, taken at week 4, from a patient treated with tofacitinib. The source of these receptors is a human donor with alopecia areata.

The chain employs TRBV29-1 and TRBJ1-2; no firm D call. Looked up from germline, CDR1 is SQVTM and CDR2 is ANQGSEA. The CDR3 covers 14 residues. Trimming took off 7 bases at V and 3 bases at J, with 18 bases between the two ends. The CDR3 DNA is TGCAGCGCCGCGGTCGGGGAGGAGCACTATGGCTACACCTTC. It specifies CSAAVGEEHYGYTF.

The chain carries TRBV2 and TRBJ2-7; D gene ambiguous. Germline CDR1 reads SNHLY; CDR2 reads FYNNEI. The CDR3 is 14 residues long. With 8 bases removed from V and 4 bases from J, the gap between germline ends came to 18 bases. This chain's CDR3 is CASSPSSPVYEQYF. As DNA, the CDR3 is TGTGCCAGCTCTCCTTCCTCGCCTGTTTACGAGCAGTACTTC.

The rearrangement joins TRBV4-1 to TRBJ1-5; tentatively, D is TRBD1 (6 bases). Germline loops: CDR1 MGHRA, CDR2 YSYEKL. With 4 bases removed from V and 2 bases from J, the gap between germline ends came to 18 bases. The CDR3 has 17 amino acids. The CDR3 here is CASSPWFGGAGNQPQHF. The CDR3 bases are TGCGCCAGCAGCCCCTGGTTCGGGGGCGCGGGCAATCAGCCCCAGCATTTT.

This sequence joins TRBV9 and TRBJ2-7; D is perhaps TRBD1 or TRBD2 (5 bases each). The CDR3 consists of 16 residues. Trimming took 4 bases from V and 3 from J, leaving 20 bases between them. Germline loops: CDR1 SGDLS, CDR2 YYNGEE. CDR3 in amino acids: CASSPTGTSPDYEQYF. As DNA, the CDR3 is TGTGCCAGCAGCCCCACCGGGACCTCACCTGACTACGAGCAGTACTTC.

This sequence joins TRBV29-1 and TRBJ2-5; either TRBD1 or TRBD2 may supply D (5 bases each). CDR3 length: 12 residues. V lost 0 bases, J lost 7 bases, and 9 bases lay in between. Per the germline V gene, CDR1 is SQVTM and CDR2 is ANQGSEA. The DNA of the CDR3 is TGCAGCGTTGAAGATCTTGGGGGGACCCAGTACTTC. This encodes CSVEDLGGTQYF.

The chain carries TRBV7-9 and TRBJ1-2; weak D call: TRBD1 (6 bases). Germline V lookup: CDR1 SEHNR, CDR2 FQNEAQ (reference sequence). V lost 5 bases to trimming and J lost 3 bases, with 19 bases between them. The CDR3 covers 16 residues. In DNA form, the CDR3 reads TGTGCCAGCAGCAGCAACACAGGGAAAGAAGACTATGGCTACACCTTC. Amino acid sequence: CASSSNTGKEDYGYTF.